A single sample is the source of the 9 T cell receptor beta chains below, sequenced in a study of stem cell transplantation in POMP-related autoinflammatory disease (dated by TCRdb to the early 2020s). The library came from the immunoSEQ multiplex PCR assay. TCRdb holds this immuneACCESS table with in-frame rearrangements only. Some clones are missing; in checked studies, unresolved V genes explain under half, and the rest has no known cause. This sample is represented by roughly 6,900 clones; 83% of them were singletons. The ten largest account for 3.5% to 5% of the sample. The specimen was a CXCR5-defined cell subset from PBMCs. The receptors come from a human donor in good health.

The chain links TRBV28 to TRBJ1-5; D is uncertain. The germline V and J ends were trimmed by 3 bases and 2 bases, with 8 bases remaining between them. The CDR3 runs to 14 residues. CDR1 and CDR2 (germline): MDHEN, SYDVKM. The CDR3 DNA reads TGTGCCAGCAGTTTCTTGTGGGGCAATCAGCCCCAGCATTTT. It is translated as CASSFLWGNQPQHF.

The gene calls are TRBV7-7 and TRBJ1-1, with 8 bases that match TRBD1. The CDR3 covers 14 residues. The germline gives CDR1 SSHAT, CDR2 FNYEAQ (reference sequence). The junction had 2 bases not matched to a gene; V was cut back by 5 bases and J by 0 bases. The CDR3 coding sequence is TGTGCCAGCAGCCAGGGGGCCATGAACACTGAAGCTTTCTTT. It encodes CASSQGAMNTEAFF.

The genes are TRBV4-2 and TRBJ2-7; the D gene is possibly TRBD1 (6 bases). The CDR3 has 18 amino acids. Trimming left V 11 bases short and J 1 base short, with 30 bases between. Germline loops: CDR1 LGHNA, CDR2 YNFKEQ. The CDR3 loop is CAGDMVGGSGLVSYEQYF. In DNA, the CDR3 is TGTGCCGGAGACATGGTAGGGGGATCGGGGTTGGTGTCCTACGAGCAGTACTTC.

This clone has just a few counts. The V gene is TRBV6-1, the J gene TRBJ1-2, with D possibly TRBD1 on 5 matching bases. Per germline, CDR1 MNHNS and CDR2 SASEGT. This CDR3 is built from 12 residues. The V and J ends lost 3 bases and 7 bases respectively, with 9 bases between them. The DNA for the CDR3 is TGTGCCAGCAGTGACAGGGTCTTTGGCTACACCTTC. Translating gives CASSDRVFGYTF.

This rearrangement joins TRBV9 to TRBJ2-1, with D maybe TRBD2 (7 bases). The CDR3 has 15 amino acids. CDR1 is SGDLS, CDR2 YYNGEE, per germline. The V and J ends lost 2 bases and 5 bases respectively, with 14 bases between them. The CDR3 DNA reads TGTGCCAGCAGCGTCACAGCGGGGACAAACAATGAGCAGTTCTTC. It specifies CASSVTAGTNNEQFF.

The sample holds a few counts of this clone. This chain joins TRBV5-1 and TRBJ1-5; 7 bases align to TRBD1. CDR3 length: 13 amino acids. CDR1 and CDR2 from the germline V gene are SGHRS and YFSETQ. V trimming: 1 base; J trimming: 5 bases; junction bases outside the gene matches: 0. CDR3 region: CASSLTGDQPQHF. CDR3 sequence (DNA): TGCGCCAGCAGCTTGACAGGGGATCAGCCCCAGCATTTT.

This clone turned up a few times. The V call is TRBV7-2, the J call TRBJ1-5; unclear D gene. Germline assignment: CDR1 SGHTA and CDR2 FQGNSA. The CDR3 runs to 13 residues. V lost 6 bases to trimming and J lost 5 bases, with 11 bases between them. The CDR3 sequence is CASSRRRDQPQHF. The CDR3 nucleotides read TGTGCCAGCAGTAGACGTCGGGATCAGCCCCAGCATTTT. The complete variable domain, with remaining parts taken from reference TRBV7-2 and TRBJ1-5, reads GAGVSQSPSNKVTEKGKDVELRCDPISGHTALYWYRQSLGQGLEFLIYFQGNSAPDKSGLPSDRFSAERTGGSVSTLTIQRTQQEDSAVYLCASSRRRDQPQHFGDGTRLSIL.

V is TRBV4-2 and J is TRBJ1-1, with unresolved D. The CDR3 length is 14 residues. The germline V gene encodes CDR1 LGHNA and CDR2 YNFKEQ. V lost 1 base, J lost 8 bases, and 14 bases lay in between. The CDR3 sequence: CASSQGAPGGEAFF. The CDR3 region has the DNA TGTGCCAGCAGCCAAGGGGCCCCCGGCGGGGAAGCTTTCTTT.

The chain joins TRBV5-1 to TRBJ1-1; 9 bases match TRBD1. Germline trimming cut 0 bases from V and 5 bases from J; bases unmatched to any gene: 5. In germline, CDR1 is SGHRS, CDR2 YFSETQ. This CDR3 has 15 residues. The CDR3 DNA reads as TGCGCCAGCAGCTTGGCCGGGACAGGGAGGACTGAAGCTTTCTTT. Amino acid sequence: CASSLAGTGRTEAFF. Full variable domain (outside the CDR3, taken from reference TRBV5-1 and TRBJ1-1): KAGVTQTPRYLIKTRGQQVTLSCSPISGHRSVSWYQQTPGQGLQFLFEYFSETQRNKGNFPGRFSGRQFSNSRSEMNVSTLELGDSALYLCASSLAGTGRTEAFFGQGTRLTVV.